This T cell receptor beta chain was captured in a study of T cells in Graves' hyperthyroidism and ophthalmopathy. Regions amplified from RNA transcripts were the TCR beta CDR3 regions. Carried out on the TCR CDR3, a first-round RT-PCR used the HTBI primer set. TCRdb used MiXCR to reprocess the multiplex PCR reads, holding one entry per CDR3 protein. In the table there are roughly 500,000 distinct CDR3 sequences, approximately 44% of which are singletons. Every diagnosis used clinical symptoms, serum thyroxine and TRAb, thyroid ultrasound and orbital computed tomography. V lost 2 bases and J lost 1, with 9 bases in between. The CDR3 is made up of 14 amino acids. Germline V CDR1 and CDR2: ENHRY, SYGVKD. This clonotype was counted at least ten times. Its antigen is undetermined. Study observations and caveats: Ophthalmopathy and stable hyperthyroidism were told apart by a 13 V-J model. Ophthalmopathy was model-predicted a median about 7.1 months pre-onset. Most thyroid clonotypes expanded above 0.001 were also detected in blood.

This sequence originates from an adult woman with Graves' disease, either hyperthyroidism or ophthalmopathy (not recorded which). The J gene is TRBJ2-7, the V gene TRBV10-3; possibly TRBD1 for D (6 bases). Sequencing was done on a sample of peripheral blood or thyroid tissue (not recorded which). As DNA, the CDR3 is TGTGCCATCAGTGAGACAGGGTCGTCCTACGAGCAGTACTTC. Its protein is CAISETGSSYEQYF.